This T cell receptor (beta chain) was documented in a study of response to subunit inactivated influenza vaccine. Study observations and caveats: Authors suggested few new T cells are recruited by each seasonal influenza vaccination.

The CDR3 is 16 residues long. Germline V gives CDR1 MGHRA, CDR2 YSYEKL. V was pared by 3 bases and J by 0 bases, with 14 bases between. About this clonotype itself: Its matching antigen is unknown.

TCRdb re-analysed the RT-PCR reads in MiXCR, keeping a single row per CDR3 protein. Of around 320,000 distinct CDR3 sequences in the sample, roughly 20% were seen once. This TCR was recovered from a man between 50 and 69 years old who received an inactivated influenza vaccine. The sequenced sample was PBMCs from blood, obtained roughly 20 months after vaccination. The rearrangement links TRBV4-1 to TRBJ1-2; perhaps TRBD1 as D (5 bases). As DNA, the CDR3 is TGCGCCAGCAGCCACCCCGGGAGGGGCGCTAACTATGGCTACACCTTC. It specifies CASSHPGRGANYGYTF.